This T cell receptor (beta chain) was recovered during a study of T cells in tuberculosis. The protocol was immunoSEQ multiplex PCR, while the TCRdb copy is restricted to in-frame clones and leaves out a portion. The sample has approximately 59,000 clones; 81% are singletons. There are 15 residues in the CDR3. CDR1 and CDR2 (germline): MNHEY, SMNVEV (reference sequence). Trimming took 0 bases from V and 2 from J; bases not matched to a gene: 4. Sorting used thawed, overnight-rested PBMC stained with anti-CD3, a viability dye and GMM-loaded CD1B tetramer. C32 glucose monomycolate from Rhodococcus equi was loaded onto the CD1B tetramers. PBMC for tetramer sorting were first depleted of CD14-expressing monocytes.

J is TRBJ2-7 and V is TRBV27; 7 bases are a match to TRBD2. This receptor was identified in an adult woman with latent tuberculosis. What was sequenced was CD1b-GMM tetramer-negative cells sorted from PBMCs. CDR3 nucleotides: TGTGCCAGCAGTTTATCGCTTCGGGGGGCCTACGAGCAGTACTTC. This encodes CASSLSLRGAYEQYF.